This T cell receptor beta chain was sequenced for a study of blood T cell repertoires in COVID-19. About the study: Sources were T cells, B-cell-depleted T cells, or PBMCs; the material itself was cDNA or gDNA.

Methods used by the authors: The authors estimated nucleated cell counts from reference gene primer amplification. This table comes from immunoSEQ multiplex PCR, and its TCRdb copy is limited to in-frame clones, with some not included. The V and J calls and the clone size are those of that table, but D and trimming were determined from the DNA. The top ten hold about 9.2% of the sample, which has about 73,000 clones, approximately 92% seen once. The source material was peripheral blood. This TCR was recovered from a man aged 80 or over with acute or convalescent COVID-19.

The CDR3, as DNA: TGTGCCAGCAGCCTGACAGGGGGGAACACTGAAGCTTTCTTT. Translation gives CASSLTGGNTEAFF. This sequence joins TRBV7-8 and TRBJ1-1; 9 bases fit TRBD1. Germline V gene data show CDR1 as SGHVS and CDR2 as FQNEAQ. After removal of 5 bases from V and 1 base from J, the junction contained 2 bases not matched to a gene. This CDR3 has 14 amino acids.